This entry lists 30 T cell receptor beta chains sequenced from one sample in a study of cytomegalovirus exposure and HLA in healthy donors. 60 Vbeta and 13 Jbeta primers were used in PCR. Generated by immunoSEQ multiplex PCR, the TCRdb table keeps only in-frame clones and is missing some. Of 68,000 or so clones in the sample, about four fifths were seen once. Material: PBMCs. All receptors come from a woman in her twenties or thirties in good health and CMV-seronegative.

As to this clone: An end of the junction does not agree with germline; a read error may underlie this. The rearrangement uses TRBV7-7 and TRBJ1-5; D gene unclear. From germline, CDR1 is SSHAT and CDR2 FNYEAQ (reference sequence). The CDR3 sequence is 13 residues long. The CDR3 DNA follows: TGTGCTAGCAGCTTAGGGCTTAATCAGCCCCAGCATTTT. It is translated as CASSLGLNQPQHF.

This clone was counted between two and nine times. The genes are TRBV6-5 and TRBJ2-7, with TRBD2 as a possible D gene (6 bases). This CDR3 region has 11 residues. Trimming removed 10 bases at V and 4 bases at J, with 11 bases between. Per germline, CDR1 MNHEY and CDR2 SVGAGI. The CDR3 DNA reads as TGTGCCACCCGGGAGCGGTACGAGCAGTACTTC. It specifies CATRERYEQYF.

The CDR3 bases are TGTGCCAGCAGTGGGACTAGCGGGTACACAGATACGCAGTATTTT. This codes for CASSGTSGYTDTQYF. This chain links TRBV6-1 with TRBJ2-3; 11 positions match TRBD2. This CDR3 comprises 15 residues. V lost 4 bases, J lost 2 bases, and 2 bases stayed unmatched. Per the germline V gene, CDR1 is MNHNS and CDR2 is SASEGT.

The gene calls are TRBV6-5 and TRBJ2-3, with D possibly TRBD2 on 5 matching bases. The CDR3 covers 14 residues. The V and J ends lost 2 bases and 5 bases respectively, with 11 bases between them. Germline V gene data show CDR1 as MNHEY and CDR2 as SVGAGI. The CDR3 coding sequence is TGTGCCAGCAGTTACATCGGACTGGGAGATACGCAGTATTTT. It encodes CASSYIGLGDTQYF.

The chain is built from TRBV10-1 and TRBJ1-2, with D unresolved. Germline V gene lookup returns CDR1 WNHNN and CDR2 SYGVQD (reference sequence). The CDR3 totals 15 residues. V was trimmed by 2 bases and J by 7 bases, leaving 17 bases between them. The DNA of the CDR3 is TGCGCCAGCAGTGAGACACACCACCGATCCTCTGGCTACACCTTC. This gives the protein CASSETHHRSSGYTF.

The V call is TRBV28, the J call TRBJ1-5, with TRBD1 identical over 7 bases. The V and J ends lost 5 bases and 10 bases, in that order; junction bases with no gene match: 14. The CDR3 runs 15 residues. CDR1 is MDHEN and CDR2 is SYDVKM in the germline V gene. The chain's CDR3 is CASSPPDRPYDPQHF. The CDR3 DNA sequence: TGTGCCAGCAGTCCCCCGGACAGGCCCTACGATCCCCAGCATTTT.

Only one count was recorded for this clone. The rearrangement joins TRBV29-1 to TRBJ2-7; perhaps TRBD1 as D (5 bases). The V end lost 7 bases, the J end lost 1 base, and 11 bases lay between the germline ends. Per germline, CDR1 SQVTM and CDR2 ANQGSEA. CDR3 length: 12 residues. The DNA for the CDR3 is TGCAGCGCCGAGACAGTTTCCTACGAGCAGTACTTC. Amino acid sequence: CSAETVSYEQYF.

The chain couples TRBV30 to TRBJ1-2; perhaps TRBD1 as D (6 bases). The germline V gene encodes CDR1 GTSNPN and CDR2 SVGIG (reference sequence). The CDR3 has 15 residues. Trimming cost V 2 bases and J 0 bases, with 13 bases left between them. The CDR3 protein is CAWSQQGATNYGYTF. The CDR3 nucleotides are TGTGCCTGGAGTCAACAGGGCGCGACTAACTATGGCTACACCTTC.

The rearrangement links TRBV4-1 to TRBJ2-2, with 12 bases fitting TRBD2. Germline V gene data show CDR1 as MGHRA and CDR2 as YSYEKL. With V trimmed by 2 bases and J by 0 bases, 7 bases remained unmatched. This CDR3 comprises 19 residues. The CDR3 spells CASSQRLLAGGPNTGELFF. DNA for the CDR3: TGCGCCAGCAGCCAAAGGTTACTAGCGGGGGGACCGAACACCGGGGAGCTGTTTTTT.

The genes are TRBV6-1 and TRBJ1-5; no clear D. This CDR3 comprises 14 residues. V lost 8 bases and J 0 bases, leaving 11 bases between the germline ends. Germline CDR1 and CDR2: MNHNS and SASEGT. CDR3 amino acids: CASGGINSNQPQHF. The CDR3 DNA sequence: TGTGCCAGCGGAGGGATCAATAGCAATCAGCCCCAGCATTTT.

The rearrangement uses TRBV14 and TRBJ2-1; D is possibly TRBD1 (6 bases). V shed 3 bases and J shed 2 bases, with 17 bases lying between them. The CDR3 has 17 amino acids. Per germline, CDR1 SGHDN and CDR2 FVKESK. The DNA for the CDR3 is TGTGCCAGCAGCCATGAGGACAGCGAACTTCCCTACAATGAGCAGTTCTTC. Its translation is CASSHEDSELPYNEQFF.

This chain links TRBV6-1 with TRBJ2-7, with D hard to call. There are 15 residues in the CDR3. V lost 0 bases and J 2 bases, leaving 11 bases between the germline ends. Per the germline V gene, CDR1 is MNHNS and CDR2 is SASEGT. CDR3 sequence reads: CASSEALQLTYEQYF. In DNA, the CDR3 is TGTGCCAGCAGTGAAGCGCTACAGCTCACCTACGAGCAGTACTTC.

The chain has TRBV28 and TRBJ2-4, with 7 bases identical to TRBD1. Trimming cost V 6 bases and J 8 bases; bases outside gene matches: 4. CDR3 size: 12 residues. CDR1 is MDHEN, CDR2 SYDVKM, per germline. CDR3 amino acids: CASSPGTDIQYF. The DNA for the CDR3 is TGTGCCAGCAGCCCTGGGACAGACATTCAGTACTTC.

This rearrangement joins TRBV4-1 to TRBJ2-7; 7 bases are shared with TRBD1. The CDR3 has 17 amino acids. Per germline, CDR1 MGHRA and CDR2 YSYEKL. The ends lost 4 bases at V and 0 bases at J; junction bases unmatched: 12. The CDR3 protein is CASSPASGQFNSYEQYF. CDR3 bases: TGCGCCAGCAGCCCCGCTTCGGGACAGTTCAACTCCTACGAGCAGTACTTC.

The chain joins TRBV7-8 to TRBJ2-7; 7 bases fit TRBD1. Germline V gene data show CDR1 as SGHVS and CDR2 as FQNEAQ. This CDR3 has 14 residues. Trimming cost V 4 bases and J 3 bases; bases outside gene matches: 6. The CDR3 loop reads CASSYGTANYEQYF. For the CDR3, the DNA is TGTGCCAGCAGCTACGGGACAGCTAACTACGAGCAGTACTTC.

The rearrangement links TRBV28 to TRBJ1-1; D is ambiguous. Germline V gene sequence: CDR1 MDHEN, CDR2 SYDVKM. V was shortened by 1 base and J by 8 bases, with 8 bases between the two germline ends. The CDR3 consists of 12 residues. CDR3 region: CASSLYPGEAFF. DNA of the CDR3: TGTGCCAGCAGTTTATATCCAGGAGAAGCTTTCTTT.

This chain links TRBV6-1 with TRBJ2-7; 9 bases align to TRBD2. The CDR3 sequence is 15 residues long. Germline assignment: CDR1 MNHNS and CDR2 SASEGT. J gave up 0 bases and V 4 bases, and 4 bases lay outside the gene matches. The CDR3 DNA follows: TGTGCCAGCAGTGTAGATAGCGGGAGCTCCTACGAGCAGTACTTC. Encoded protein: CASSVDSGSSYEQYF.

The J gene is TRBJ1-4, the V gene TRBV16; D perhaps matches TRBD1 (6 bases). This CDR3 comprises 15 residues. The V end lost 0 bases, the J end lost 4 bases, and 9 bases lay between the germline ends. Germline assignment: CDR1 KGHSY and CDR2 FQNENV. The CDR3, as DNA: TGTGCCAGCAGCCAATCGGGGGGGCTTAATGAAAAACTGTTTTTT. It yields the protein CASSQSGGLNEKLFF.

J is TRBJ2-7 and V is TRBV5-1; a weak D match, TRBD1 (5 bases). Germline V gene lookup returns CDR1 SGHRS and CDR2 YFSETQ. CDR3 length equals 12 residues. V was cut by 6 bases and J by 0 bases, with 7 bases left in between. This chain's CDR3 is CASTDSSYEQYF. CDR3 bases: TGCGCCAGCACTGACAGCTCCTACGAGCAGTACTTC. The variable domain in full, completed from reference TRBV5-1 and TRBJ2-7, reads KAGVTQTPRYLIKTRGQQVTLSCSPISGHRSVSWYQQTPGQGLQFLFEYFSETQRNKGNFPGRFSGRQFSNSRSEMNVSTLELGDSALYLCASTDSSYEQYFGPGTRLTVT.

The chain combines TRBV5-1 with TRBJ1-2; a weak D match, TRBD1 (6 bases). Trimming removed 1 base from V and 4 bases from J, with 14 bases in between. CDR3 size: 15 residues. Germline V gene lookup returns CDR1 SGHRS and CDR2 YFSETQ. CDR3 sequence: CASSLSGGALYGYTF. The CDR3 coding sequence is TGCGCCAGCAGCTTGTCGGGGGGCGCACTCTATGGCTACACCTTC.

V is TRBV28 and J is TRBJ2-7, with 8 positions matching TRBD2. Trimming took 4 bases from V and 1 from J; bases not matched to a gene: 9. Germline loops: CDR1 MDHEN, CDR2 SYDVKM. This CDR3 comprises 16 residues. This CDR3 reads CASSYPGGGRSYEQYF. The CDR3, as DNA: TGTGCCAGCAGTTACCCCGGGGGGGGACGATCCTACGAGCAGTACTTC. Full variable domain (remainder filled in from reference TRBV28 and TRBJ2-7): DVKVTQSSRYLVKRTGEKVFLECVQDMDHENMFWYRQDPGLGLRLIYFSYDVKMKEKGDIPEGYSVSREKKERFSLILESASTNQTSMYLCASSYPGGGRSYEQYFGPGTRLTVT.

This rearrangement joins TRBV30 to TRBJ2-7; D is perhaps TRBD2 (6 bases). Germline values: CDR1 GTSNPN, CDR2 SVGIG (reference sequence). Trimming left V 1 base short and J 6 bases short, with 19 bases between. This CDR3 comprises 15 residues. The DNA of the CDR3 is TGTGCCTGGAGTGGCAAGCGGGTGGGGAACAGCGAGCAGTACTTC. This codes for CAWSGKRVGNSEQYF.

The chain recombines TRBV20-1 with TRBJ2-5; 8 bases align to TRBD1. The CDR3 extends over 11 amino acids. The J segment lost 5 bases and the V segment lost 8 bases, leaving 4 bases of the junction unmatched. Germline V gene lookup returns CDR1 DFQATT and CDR2 SNEGSKA (reference sequence). The CDR3 coding sequence is TGCAGTTCAGGGGGCGTGGAGACCCAGTACTTC. It codes for CSSGGVETQYF.

V usage is TRBV7-6 and J usage is TRBJ2-5; TRBD2 matches at 13 bases. Losses at the gene ends were 5 bases for V and 1 base for J; bases not matched to a gene: 4. The CDR3 totals 16 residues. Per the germline V gene, CDR1 is SGHVS and CDR2 is FNYEAQ. The CDR3 sequence is CASSPRLAGGQETQYF. In nucleotides, the CDR3 is TGTGCCAGCAGCCCTCGACTAGCGGGGGGCCAAGAGACCCAGTACTTC. Full variable domain (rest looked up from reference TRBV7-6 and TRBJ2-5): GAGVSQSPRYKVTKRGQDVALRCDPISGHVSLYWYRQALGQGPEFLTYFNYEAQQDKSGLPNDRFSAERPEGSISTLTIQRTEQRDSAMYRCASSPRLAGGQETQYFGPGTRLLVL.

This chain's CDR3 is CASSVVQGGSYEQYF. CDR3 bases: TGTGCCAGCAGTGTAGTACAGGGCGGATCGTACGAGCAGTACTTC. The chain recombines TRBV2 with TRBJ2-7; D might be TRBD1 (6 bases). Germline V gives CDR1 SNHLY, CDR2 FYNNEI. The CDR3 length is 15 residues. With 4 bases removed from V and 4 bases from J, the gap between germline ends came to 17 bases.

This chain connects TRBV6-6 to TRBJ2-1; TRBD1 agrees at 7 bases. CDR1 and CDR2 (germline): MNHNY, SVGAGI (reference sequence). The CDR3 is 15 amino acids. The V segment lost 6 bases and the J segment 0 bases; nucleotides outside the gene matches: 5. CDR3 DNA: TGTGCCAGCAGGGGGACAGTCAGCTCCTACAATGAGCAGTTCTTC. Its translation is CASRGTVSSYNEQFF.

This clone was counted once. This chain joins TRBV30 and TRBJ2-1, with D possibly being TRBD2 (6 bases). The CDR3 spans 14 residues. Between the trimmed V and J ends, which lost 5 bases and 6 bases, there was a span of 17 bases. Germline assignment: CDR1 GTSNPN and CDR2 SVGIG (reference sequence). Here the CDR3 reads CAWGHGTSSNEQFF. The CDR3 DNA is TGTGCCTGGGGGCACGGGACTTCTTCCAATGAGCAGTTCTTC.

This CDR3 is CASSLGTSLYEQYF. The CDR3 nucleotides read TGTGCCAGCAGCTTGGGGACTAGCCTATACGAGCAGTACTTC. The chain employs TRBV5-6 and TRBJ2-7; 8 bases match TRBD2. J lost 4 bases, V lost 0 bases, and 3 bases had no gene match. CDR1 and CDR2 from the germline V gene are SGHDT and YYEEEE. CDR3 size: 14 residues. The whole variable domain, filled in from reference TRBV5-6 and TRBJ2-7, reads DAGVTQSPTHLIKTRGQQVTLRCSPKSGHDTVSWYQQALGQGPQFIFQYYEEEERQRGNFPDRFSGHQFPNYSSELNVNALLLGDSALYLCASSLGTSLYEQYFGPGTRLTVT.

This clone was seen only once. The V gene is TRBV6-7, the J gene TRBJ1-6, with 8 bases that match TRBD1. TRBV6-7 is recorded as an ORF, its role being uncertain. The junction had 17 bases not matched to a gene; V was cut back by 2 bases and J by 5 bases. The CDR3 runs to 20 residues. The CDR3 nucleotides are TGTGCCAGCAGTTACCACGCCTCCTTTACAGGGGGACCCGATAATTCACCCCTCCACTTT. Translated: CASSYHASFTGGPDNSPLHF.

The chain is built from TRBV11-2 and TRBJ1-1, with D possibly matching TRBD1 (5 bases). The germline V gene has CDR1 SGHAT and CDR2 FQNNGV. The CDR3 has 14 amino acids. Between the trimmed V and J ends, which lost 5 bases and 0 bases, there was a span of 10 bases. CDR3 DNA: TGTGCCAGCAGCGCCCCCAGGGTGAACACTGAAGCTTTCTTT. Translating gives CASSAPRVNTEAFF.